Below, 2 T cell receptor beta chains from the same sample are listed, as sequenced in a study of control samples from healthy donors and cancer patients. Method: immunoSEQ multiplex PCR; TCRdb's copy keeps in-frame clones and lacks some. The repertoire holds 30,000 or so clones, around nine tenths seen once, with 3% to 5% in the top ten. Sequences were obtained from formalin-fixed, paraffin-embedded tissue. The source of these receptors is a female donor with melanoma.

In this sample, this clone turned up a few times. The J gene is TRBJ2-7, the V gene TRBV5-1; 7 bases fit TRBD1. This CDR3 region has 15 residues. Trimming took 1 base from V and 2 from J; bases not matched to a gene: 6. Germline CDR1 is SGHRS and CDR2 is YFSETQ. CDR3 DNA sequence: TGCGCCAGCAGCTTGACAGGGGTGAATCCCTACGAGCAGTACTTC. The encoded protein is CASSLTGVNPYEQYF.

The chain has TRBV20-1 and TRBJ2-3; D gene unclear. The CDR3 is made up of 14 amino acids. Germline CDR1 reads DFQATT; CDR2 reads SNEGSKA (reference sequence). V shed 7 bases and J shed 4 bases, with 18 bases lying between them. The DNA for the CDR3 is TGCAGTGTTGGTGAGCTGTGGAAATCAGATACGCAGTATTTT. The encoded protein is CSVGELWKSDTQYF.